The present entry profiles one T cell receptor beta chain with its context. Other DNA sequences in the same sample also yield this CDR3. Unmatched junction bases numbered 1, after V lost 1 base and J lost 3 bases. The germline V gene encodes CDR1 SEHNR and CDR2 FQNEAQ (reference sequence). CDR3 size: 14 residues. As processed by the authors: Estimated nucleated cell counts came from reference gene primer amplification. Using immunoSEQ multiplex PCR, the repertoire was profiled, and TCRdb retains in-frame clones only, with some absent. V, J and clone size were drawn from that table, and D and trimming were deduced from the DNA. The data contain around 330,000 clones, roughly nine tenths of them singletons. This entry comes from a study of blood T cell repertoires in COVID-19. The overall study: Sites across the United States, Italy and Spain contributed samples from acute and convalescent COVID-19. Sources were T cells, B-cell-depleted T cells, or PBMCs; the material itself was cDNA or gDNA.

Sequenced: PBMCs or T cells enriched from blood (not recorded which). The rearrangement joins TRBV7-9 to TRBJ2-7, with 9 bases lining up with TRBD2. The TCR comes from a man in his sixties who had recovered from COVID-19. CDR3 protein: CASSLGTSVYEQYF. CDR3 DNA: TGTGCCAGCAGCTTAGGGACTAGCGTCTACGAGCAGTACTTC.